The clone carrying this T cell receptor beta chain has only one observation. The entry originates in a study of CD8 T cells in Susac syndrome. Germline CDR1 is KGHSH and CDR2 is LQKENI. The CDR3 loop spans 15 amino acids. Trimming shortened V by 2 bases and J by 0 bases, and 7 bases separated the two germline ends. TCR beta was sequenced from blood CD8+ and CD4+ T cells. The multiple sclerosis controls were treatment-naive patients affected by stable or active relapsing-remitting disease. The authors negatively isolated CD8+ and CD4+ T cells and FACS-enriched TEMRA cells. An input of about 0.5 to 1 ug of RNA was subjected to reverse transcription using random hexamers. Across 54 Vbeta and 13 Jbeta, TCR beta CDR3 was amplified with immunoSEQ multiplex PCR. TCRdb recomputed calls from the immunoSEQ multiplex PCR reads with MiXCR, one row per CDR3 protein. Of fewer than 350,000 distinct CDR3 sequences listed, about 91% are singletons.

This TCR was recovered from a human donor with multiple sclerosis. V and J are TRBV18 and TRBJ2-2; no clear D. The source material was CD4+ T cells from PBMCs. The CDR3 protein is CASSPRTSNTGELFF. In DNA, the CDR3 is TGTGCCAGCTCACCAAGGACGTCGAACACCGGGGAGCTGTTTTTT.